A single T cell receptor beta chain is shown here with its context. Using immunoSEQ multiplex PCR, the repertoire was profiled, and TCRdb retains in-frame clones only, with some absent. This sample carries fewer than 40,000 clones, 90% of them seen once, and the ten largest clones take around 0.4%. CDR3 length: 15 residues. Germline CDR1 and CDR2: SNHLY and FYNNEI. V was trimmed by 6 bases and J by 6 bases, leaving 20 bases between them. These data come from a study of T cell changes during pregnancy in multiple sclerosis. The source is a female donor with multiple sclerosis, enrolled in a pregnancy study. Sequences were derived from CD4+ T cells from peripheral blood mononuclear cells, sampled in the second trimester of pregnancy. The rearrangement links TRBV2 to TRBJ1-1, with D hard to call. CDR3 DNA sequence: TGTGCCAGCAGCCTGACATATTTCGGTAACCCTGAAGCTTTCTTT. This sequence encodes CASSLTYFGNPEAFF.